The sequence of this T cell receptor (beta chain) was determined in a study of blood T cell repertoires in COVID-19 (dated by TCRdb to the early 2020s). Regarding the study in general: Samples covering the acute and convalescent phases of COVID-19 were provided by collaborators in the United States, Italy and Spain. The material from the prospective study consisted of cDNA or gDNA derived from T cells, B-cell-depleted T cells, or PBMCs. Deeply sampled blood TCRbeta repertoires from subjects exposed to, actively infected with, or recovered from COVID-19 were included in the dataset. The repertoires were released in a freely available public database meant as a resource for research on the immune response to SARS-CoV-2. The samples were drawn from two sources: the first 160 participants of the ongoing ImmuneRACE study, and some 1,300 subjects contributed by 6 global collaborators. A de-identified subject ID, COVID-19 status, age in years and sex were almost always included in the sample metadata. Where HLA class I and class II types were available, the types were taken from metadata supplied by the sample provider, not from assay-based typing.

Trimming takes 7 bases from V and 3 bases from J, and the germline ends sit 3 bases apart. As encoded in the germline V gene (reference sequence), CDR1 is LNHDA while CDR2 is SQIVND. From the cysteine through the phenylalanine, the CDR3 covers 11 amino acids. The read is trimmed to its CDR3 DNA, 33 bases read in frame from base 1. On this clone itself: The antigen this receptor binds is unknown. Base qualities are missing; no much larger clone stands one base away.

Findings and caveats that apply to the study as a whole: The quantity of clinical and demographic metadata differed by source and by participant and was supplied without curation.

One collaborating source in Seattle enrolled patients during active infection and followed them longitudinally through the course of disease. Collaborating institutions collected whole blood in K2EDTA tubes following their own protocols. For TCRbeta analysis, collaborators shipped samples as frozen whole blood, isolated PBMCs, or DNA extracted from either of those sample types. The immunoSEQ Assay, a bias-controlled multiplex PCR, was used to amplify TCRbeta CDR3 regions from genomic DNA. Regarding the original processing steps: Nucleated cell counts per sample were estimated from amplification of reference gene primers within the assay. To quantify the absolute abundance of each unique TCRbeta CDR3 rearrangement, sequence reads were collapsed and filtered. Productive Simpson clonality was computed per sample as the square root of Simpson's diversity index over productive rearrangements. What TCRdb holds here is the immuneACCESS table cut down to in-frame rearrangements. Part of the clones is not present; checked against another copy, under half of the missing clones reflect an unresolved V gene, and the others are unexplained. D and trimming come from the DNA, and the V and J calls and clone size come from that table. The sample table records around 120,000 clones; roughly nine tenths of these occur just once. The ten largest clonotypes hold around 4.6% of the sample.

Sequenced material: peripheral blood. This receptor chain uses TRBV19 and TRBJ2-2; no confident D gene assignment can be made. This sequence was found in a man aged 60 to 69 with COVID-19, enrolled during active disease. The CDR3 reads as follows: CASTYTGELFF. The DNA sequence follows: TGTGCCAGTACCTACACCGGGGAGCTGTTTTTT.